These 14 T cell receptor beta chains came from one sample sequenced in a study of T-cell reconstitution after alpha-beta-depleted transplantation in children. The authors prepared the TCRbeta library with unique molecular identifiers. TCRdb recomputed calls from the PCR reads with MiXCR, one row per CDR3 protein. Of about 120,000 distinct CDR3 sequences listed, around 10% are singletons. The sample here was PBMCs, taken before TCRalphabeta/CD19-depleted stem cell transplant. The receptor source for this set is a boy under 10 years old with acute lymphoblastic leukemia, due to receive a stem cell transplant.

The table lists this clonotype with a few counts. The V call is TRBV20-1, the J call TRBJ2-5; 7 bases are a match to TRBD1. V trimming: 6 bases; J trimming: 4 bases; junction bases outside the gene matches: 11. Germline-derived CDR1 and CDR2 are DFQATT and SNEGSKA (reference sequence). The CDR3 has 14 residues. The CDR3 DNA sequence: TGCAGTGCCCGGGGTACAGGGGAAGGAGAGACCCAGTACTTC. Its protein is CSARGTGEGETQYF.

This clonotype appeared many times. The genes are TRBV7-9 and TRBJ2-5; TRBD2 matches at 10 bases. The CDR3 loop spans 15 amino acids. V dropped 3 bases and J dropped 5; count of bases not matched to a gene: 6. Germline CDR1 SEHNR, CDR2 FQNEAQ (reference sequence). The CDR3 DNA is TGTGCCAGCAGCTTGGCAGGGACTAGCGTGGAGACCCAGTACTTC. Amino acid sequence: CASSLAGTSVETQYF.

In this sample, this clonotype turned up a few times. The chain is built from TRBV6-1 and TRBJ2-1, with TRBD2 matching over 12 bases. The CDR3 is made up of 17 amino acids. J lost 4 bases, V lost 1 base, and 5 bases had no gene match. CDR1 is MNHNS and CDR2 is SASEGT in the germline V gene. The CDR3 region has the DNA TGTGCCAGCAGTGAAGGGTGGGGACTAGCGGGTTACAATGAGCAGTTCTTC. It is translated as CASSEGWGLAGYNEQFF.

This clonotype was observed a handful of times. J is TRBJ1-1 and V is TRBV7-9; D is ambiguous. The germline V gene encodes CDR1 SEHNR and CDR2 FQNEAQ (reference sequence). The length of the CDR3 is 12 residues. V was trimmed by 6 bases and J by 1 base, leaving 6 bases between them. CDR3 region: CASSAGNTEAFF. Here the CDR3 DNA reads TGTGCCAGCAGTGCGGGGAACACTGAAGCTTTCTTT.

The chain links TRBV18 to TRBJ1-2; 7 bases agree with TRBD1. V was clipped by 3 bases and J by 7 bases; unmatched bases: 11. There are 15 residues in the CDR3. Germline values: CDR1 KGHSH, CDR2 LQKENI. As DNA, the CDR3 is TGTGCCAGCTCACCCGGGACAGAGCCTTCTGGTGGCTACACCTTC. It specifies CASSPGTEPSGGYTF.

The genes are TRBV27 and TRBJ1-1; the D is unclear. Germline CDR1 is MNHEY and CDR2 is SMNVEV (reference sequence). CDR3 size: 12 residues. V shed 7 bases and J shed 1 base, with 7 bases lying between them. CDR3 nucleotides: TGTGCCAGCATAGGGCAGAACACTGAAGCTTTCTTT. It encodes CASIGQNTEAFF.

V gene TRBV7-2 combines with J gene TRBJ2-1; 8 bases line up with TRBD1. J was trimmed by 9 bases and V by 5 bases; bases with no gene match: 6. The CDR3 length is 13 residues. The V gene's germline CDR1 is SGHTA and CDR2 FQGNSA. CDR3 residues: CASSLHRGSEQFF. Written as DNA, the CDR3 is TGTGCCAGCAGCCTTCACAGGGGGAGTGAGCAGTTCTTC.

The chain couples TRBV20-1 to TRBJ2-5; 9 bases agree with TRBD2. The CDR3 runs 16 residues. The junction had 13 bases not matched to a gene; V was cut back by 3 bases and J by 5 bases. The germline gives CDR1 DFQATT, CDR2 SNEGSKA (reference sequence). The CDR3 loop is CSARHPGGLASETQYF. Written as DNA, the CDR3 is TGCAGTGCTAGGCACCCCGGAGGACTAGCGTCGGAGACCCAGTACTTC.

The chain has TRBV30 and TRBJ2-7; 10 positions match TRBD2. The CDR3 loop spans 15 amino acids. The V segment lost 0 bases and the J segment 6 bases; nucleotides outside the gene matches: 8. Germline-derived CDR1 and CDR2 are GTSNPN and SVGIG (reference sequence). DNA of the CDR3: TGTGCCTGGAGTGTAAGGAAGCGGGAGGGTCGCGAGCAGTACTTC. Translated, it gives CAWSVRKREGREQYF.

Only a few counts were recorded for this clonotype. CDR3: CAAGAELYGYTF. For the CDR3, the DNA is TGTGCCGCCGGGGCAGAACTCTATGGCTACACCTTC. This chain links TRBV25-1 with TRBJ1-2; possibly TRBD1 for D (5 bases). Germline CDR1 MGHDK, CDR2 SYGVNS. Trimming removed 11 bases at V and 4 bases at J, with 14 bases between. The CDR3 extends over 12 amino acids.

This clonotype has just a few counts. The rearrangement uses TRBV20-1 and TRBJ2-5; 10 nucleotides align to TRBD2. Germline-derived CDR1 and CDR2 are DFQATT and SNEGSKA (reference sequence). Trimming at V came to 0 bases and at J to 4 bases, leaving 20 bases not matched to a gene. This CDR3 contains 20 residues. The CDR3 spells CSARDLRGRLAGERAETQYF. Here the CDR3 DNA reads TGCAGTGCTAGAGATTTGCGGGGTAGGCTAGCGGGAGAACGTGCAGAGACCCAGTACTTC.

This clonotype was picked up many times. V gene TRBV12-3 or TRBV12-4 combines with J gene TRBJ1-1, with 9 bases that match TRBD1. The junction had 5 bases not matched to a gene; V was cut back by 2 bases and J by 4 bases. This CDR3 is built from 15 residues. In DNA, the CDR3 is TGTGCCAGCAGTTTACACAGGGGGCTGGGCACTGAAGCTTTCTTT. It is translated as CASSLHRGLGTEAFF.

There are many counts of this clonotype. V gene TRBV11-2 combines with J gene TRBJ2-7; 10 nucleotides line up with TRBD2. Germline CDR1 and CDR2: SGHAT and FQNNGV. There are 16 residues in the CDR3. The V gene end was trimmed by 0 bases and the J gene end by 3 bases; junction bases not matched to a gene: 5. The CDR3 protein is CASSLDRTSGFYEQYF. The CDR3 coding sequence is TGTGCCAGCAGCTTAGATCGGACTAGCGGATTCTACGAGCAGTACTTC.

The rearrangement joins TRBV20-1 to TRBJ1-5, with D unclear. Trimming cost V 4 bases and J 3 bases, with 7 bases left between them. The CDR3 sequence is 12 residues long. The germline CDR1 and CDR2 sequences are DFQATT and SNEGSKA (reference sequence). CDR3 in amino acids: CSATQINQPQHF. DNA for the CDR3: TGCAGTGCTACCCAAATCAATCAGCCCCAGCATTTT.